This T cell receptor (beta chain) was identified in a study of identical twins. Germline CDR1 is DFQATT and CDR2 is SNEGSKA (reference sequence). The CDR3 spans 16 residues. The junction had 8 bases not matched to a gene; V was cut back by 5 bases and J by 1 base. TCRdb ran MiXCR on the 5' RACE reads and lists one entry per CDR3 protein. The sample consists of approximately 600,000 distinct CDR3 sequences, about 7.6% of them appearing once. These records were also assigned to another study, of yellow fever vaccine responses in identical twins.

Sequenced: PBMCs. The chain has TRBV20-1 and TRBJ2-2; 9 nucleotides line up with TRBD2. The clonotype originates from a woman between 18 and 30 years old in good health. Here the CDR3 reads CSAQGLADKNTGELFF. The CDR3, as DNA: TGCAGTGCTCAGGGACTAGCAGATAAGAACACCGGGGAGCTGTTTTTT.